This TCR beta chain was captured in a study of T cell changes during pregnancy in multiple sclerosis. This clone was found once. The germline V and J ends were trimmed by 0 bases and 8 bases, with 16 bases remaining between them. This CDR3 comprises 15 residues. CDR1 and CDR2 (germline): LNHNV, YYDKDF (reference sequence). Generated by immunoSEQ multiplex PCR, the TCRdb table keeps only in-frame clones and is missing some. The sample has over 90,000 clones, 85% to 95% seen once; the top ten hold 0.85% to 0.95%. This material consisted of peripheral blood, taken before pregnancy. The chain employs TRBV15 and TRBJ1-2, with D possibly matching TRBD1 (5 bases). The TCR comes from a female donor with multiple sclerosis, enrolled in a pregnancy study. Written as DNA, the CDR3 is TGTGCCACCAGCAGAGATCCCCTGGACACCCGGGGCTACACCTTC. This translates into CATSRDPLDTRGYTF.